This entry lists 30 T cell receptor beta chains sequenced from one sample in a study of Ad26.COV2.S vaccination and SARS-CoV-2 variants. Generated by immunoSEQ multiplex PCR, the TCRdb table keeps only in-frame clones and is missing some. The sample includes roughly 380,000 clones, about 91% seen only once; the top ten take about 3.9%. The starting material was peripheral blood, obtained after recovery from COVID-19. The receptor source for this set is a human donor who had recovered from COVID-19.

This clone showed up just once. The chain uses TRBV7-2 and TRBJ2-7; TRBD2 agrees at 7 bases. The CDR3 covers 15 residues. V lost 6 bases and J lost 0; bases outside the gene matches: 8. CDR1 SGHTA and CDR2 FQGNSA come from the germline V gene. The CDR3 nucleotides read TGTGCCAGCAGTCACAGCGGGGACCCCTCCTACGAGCAGTACTTC. Protein product: CASSHSGDPSYEQYF.

V gene TRBV7-9 combines with J gene TRBJ2-1; TRBD1 agrees at 7 bases. Germline V gene data show CDR1 as SEHNR and CDR2 as FQNEAQ (reference sequence). V shed 5 bases and J 5 bases; nucleotides not matched to a gene: 12. The CDR3 spans 16 residues. The DNA of the CDR3 is TGTGCCAGCAGCACCCGACAGGGTAGCCCTAACAATGAGCAGTTCTTC. Protein product: CASSTRQGSPNNEQFF. The full variable domain, in which reference TRBV7-9 and TRBJ2-1 provide the parts outside the CDR3, is DTGVSQNPRHKITKRGQNVTFRCDPISEHNRLYWYRQTLGQGPEFLTYFQNEAQLEKSRLLSDRFSAERPKGSFSTLEIQRTEQGDSAMYLCASSTRQGSPNNEQFFGPGTRLTVL.

V and J are TRBV6-1 and TRBJ1-1; no reliable D call. Between the trimmed V and J ends, which lost 1 base and 8 bases, there was a span of 11 bases. Germline V gene lookup returns CDR1 MNHNS and CDR2 SASEGT. The CDR3 is 13 amino acids. The CDR3, as DNA: TGTGCCAGCAGTGAAGTTGAGGGCGCCGAAGCTTTCTTT. It encodes CASSEVEGAEAFF.

Notes on this clone: Other nucleotide sequences in the sample specify the same CDR3. The rearrangement uses TRBV6-5 and TRBJ1-2, with 8 bases matching TRBD1. V lost 3 bases to trimming and J lost 8 bases; unmatched junction nucleotides: 5. The CDR3 sequence is 13 residues long. Germline V gene lookup returns CDR1 MNHEY and CDR2 SVGAGI. Here the CDR3 reads CASSYGQGRGYTF. As DNA, the CDR3 is TGTGCCAGCAGTTATGGACAGGGTCGGGGCTACACCTTC.

Concerning this clone itself: Within the sample, other DNA sequences also encode this same CDR3. This chain joins TRBV3-1 (or the pseudogene TRBV3-2) and TRBJ2-6, with D perhaps matching TRBD1 or TRBD2 (5 bases each). CDR1 and CDR2 (germline): LGHDT, YNNKEL (reference sequence). Trimming shortened V by 0 bases and J by 0 bases, and 9 bases separated the two germline ends. This CDR3 has 17 amino acids. This chain's CDR3 is CASSQDRGSSGANVLTF. In DNA form, the CDR3 reads TGTGCCAGCAGCCAAGATCGGGGCAGCTCTGGGGCCAACGTCCTGACTTTC.

The J gene is TRBJ1-1, the V gene TRBV11-1; 8 bases align to TRBD1. This CDR3 is 16 amino acids long. V lost 5 bases to trimming and J lost 0 bases; unmatched junction nucleotides: 8. The germline gives CDR1 SGHAT, CDR2 FQDESV (reference sequence). The CDR3 reads CASSPARDRLNTEAFF. The DNA of the CDR3 is TGTGCCAGCAGCCCAGCCCGGGACAGGCTGAACACTGAAGCTTTCTTT.

The chain carries TRBV18 and TRBJ2-7; D is possibly TRBD1 or TRBD2 (5 bases each). Germline V CDR1 and CDR2: KGHSH, LQKENI. The CDR3 totals 15 residues. With 6 bases removed from V and 0 bases from J, the gap between germline ends came to 15 bases. CDR3 region: CASSPPGPGSYEQYF. CDR3 DNA: TGTGCCAGCTCGCCTCCGGGACCCGGCTCCTACGAGCAGTACTTC.

The genes are TRBV2 and TRBJ1-1; no reliable D call. This CDR3 has 12 amino acids. Germline CDR1 SNHLY, CDR2 FYNNEI. The ends were cut back, 7 bases at V and 2 bases at J, with 8 bases in the middle. The CDR3 region has the DNA TGTGCCAGCAAGTGGGAAAACACTGAAGCTTTCTTT. As protein: CASKWENTEAFF.

The V call is TRBV19, the J call TRBJ1-2; TRBD1 is a possible D gene (5 bases). The V end was cut by 0 bases, the J end by 4 bases, with 21 bases between. Germline CDR1 reads LNHDA; CDR2 reads SQIVND (reference sequence). The CDR3 length is 18 residues. Written as DNA, the CDR3 is TGTGCCAGTAGTATAGACCCCCTCGGACGGCGGGGGGGCTATGGCTACACCTTC. This gives the protein CASSIDPLGRRGGYGYTF.

This rearrangement joins TRBV6-6 to TRBJ2-7, with 15 bases aligning to TRBD2. CDR1 and CDR2 from the germline V gene are MNHNY and SVGAGI (reference sequence). The length of the CDR3 is 15 residues. Trimming removed 7 bases from V and 1 base from J; junction bases left unmatched: 2. The DNA of the CDR3 is TGTGCCAGCACTGGGACTAGCGGGAGGTCCTACGAGCAGTACTTC. Residues: CASTGTSGRSYEQYF.

V usage is TRBV6-1 and J usage is TRBJ2-3; maybe TRBD2 (6 bases). The CDR3 loop spans 15 amino acids. Per germline, CDR1 MNHNS and CDR2 SASEGT. V was cut by 2 bases and J by 0 bases, with 9 bases left in between. CDR3 sequence: CASSEPGGSTDTQYF. CDR3 nucleotides: TGTGCCAGCAGTGAACCCGGGGGAAGCACAGATACGCAGTATTTT.

The chain links TRBV9 to TRBJ2-1; TRBD2 is a possible D gene (6 bases). With 3 bases removed from V and 8 bases from J, the gap between germline ends came to 18 bases. The germline V gene has CDR1 SGDLS and CDR2 YYNGEE. The CDR3 spans 15 residues. CDR3 DNA sequence: TGTGCCAGCAGCGGACGAATACGAGGCGGGGATGAGCAGTTCTTC. Its translation: CASSGRIRGGDEQFF.

This chain joins TRBV5-8 and TRBJ2-1; possible D gene TRBD2, 5 bases. V was trimmed by 2 bases and J by 9 bases, leaving 15 bases between them. Germline V CDR1 and CDR2: SGHTS, YDEGEE. The CDR3 contains 14 residues. The DNA of the CDR3 is TGTGCCAGCAGCTTCGCTGGGAGAGTCGGTGAGCAGTTCTTC. This codes for CASSFAGRVGEQFF.

The chain couples TRBV6-5 to TRBJ1-1; D is uncertain. This CDR3 is built from 14 residues. The V gene lost 4 bases and the J gene lost 1 base, with 10 bases spanning the gap. CDR1 is MNHEY and CDR2 is SVGAGI in the germline V gene. CDR3 nucleotide sequence: TGTGCCAGCAGTTCTCATGATCCGAACACTGAAGCTTTCTTT. Translated, it gives CASSSHDPNTEAFF.

The CDR3 spells CASSLSLGDEQFF. CDR3 coding DNA: TGTGCCAGCAGTTTATCGTTGGGGGATGAGCAGTTCTTC. The chain is built from TRBV27 and TRBJ2-1, with D perhaps given as TRBD1 or TRBD2 (5 bases each). This CDR3 contains 13 residues. Germline V CDR1 and CDR2: MNHEY, SMNVEV (reference sequence). The V and J ends lost 0 bases and 8 bases respectively, with 8 bases between them.

The gene calls are TRBV7-8 and TRBJ2-2; 9 positions match TRBD2. CDR3 size: 16 residues. Germline V lookup: CDR1 SGHVS, CDR2 FQNEAQ. The junction had 8 bases not matched to a gene; V was cut back by 5 bases and J by 4 bases. The DNA of the CDR3 is TGTGCCAGCAGCGATAAGCGGGGGGCGGCCACCGGGGAGCTGTTTTTT. Translation: CASSDKRGAATGELFF.

The chain links TRBV7-8 to TRBJ1-1, with 7 bases aligning to TRBD1. The V and J ends lost 5 bases and 1 base, in that order; junction bases with no gene match: 16. Germline CDR1 reads SGHVS; CDR2 reads FQNEAQ. CDR3 length: 18 amino acids. The CDR3 DNA is TGTGCCAGCAGCACCCGACAGGGCTTGACAAGGAAGAACACTGAAGCTTTCTTT. Its protein product is CASSTRQGLTRKNTEAFF. The whole variable domain, filled in from reference TRBV7-8 and TRBJ1-1, reads GAGVSQSPRYKVAKRGQDVALRCDPISGHVSLFWYQQALGQGPEFLTYFQNEAQLDKSGLPSDRFFAERPEGSVSTLKIQRTQQEDSAVYLCASSTRQGLTRKNTEAFFGQGTRLTVV.

This chain connects TRBV12-3 or TRBV12-4 to TRBJ2-7; D is ambiguous. This CDR3 region has 12 residues. Trimming pared 5 bases from V and 7 bases from J, leaving 12 bases between. The CDR3 sequence: CASSADPVEQYF. The CDR3 region has the DNA TGTGCCAGCAGTGCGGACCCCGTGGAGCAGTACTTC.

The V call is TRBV5-4, the J call TRBJ2-3; 7 bases line up with TRBD1. CDR1 and CDR2 from the germline V gene are SGHNT and YYREEE (reference sequence). After removal of 5 bases from V and 4 bases from J, the junction contained 10 bases not matched to a gene. CDR3 length: 15 residues. CDR3 in amino acids: CASRQPGGESDTQYF. CDR3 DNA: TGTGCCAGCAGGCAGCCAGGGGGTGAATCAGATACGCAGTATTTT.

The rearrangement links TRBV2 to TRBJ2-3, with 7 bases that match TRBD1. Germline lookup yields CDR1 SNHLY and CDR2 FYNNEI. J was trimmed by 0 bases and V by 6 bases; bases with no gene match: 6. The CDR3 contains 15 residues. In DNA, the CDR3 is TGTGCCAGCAGCCGAGGACAGGCCAGCACAGATACGCAGTATTTT. Its protein is CASSRGQASTDTQYF.

The chain employs TRBV5-1 and TRBJ1-1; 8 bases align to TRBD1. CDR1 is SGHRS, CDR2 YFSETQ, per germline. The length of the CDR3 is 14 residues. Trimming took 5 bases from V and 3 from J; bases not matched to a gene: 6. CDR3 sequence (DNA): TGCGCCAGCAGGGGGGACAGGATAGACACTGAAGCTTTCTTT. The encoded protein is CASRGDRIDTEAFF.

The chain uses TRBV11-1 and TRBJ1-1; D gene unclear. This CDR3 is built from 14 residues. CDR1 SGHAT and CDR2 FQDESV come from the germline V gene (reference sequence). Trimming left V 5 bases short and J 5 bases short, with 15 bases between. The CDR3 DNA reads as TGTGCCAGCAGCCCCAGGACCTACGGGACTGAAGCTTTCTTT. Its protein is CASSPRTYGTEAFF.

V gene TRBV27 combines with J gene TRBJ1-2; D may be TRBD1 (5 bases). CDR1 is MNHEY and CDR2 is SMNVEV in the germline V gene (reference sequence). V was trimmed by 5 bases and J by 8 bases, leaving 24 bases between them. This CDR3 comprises 16 residues. In DNA, the CDR3 is TGTGCCAGCAGTCCCAGAGGCGGGGGGTGGGACGGCGGCTACACCTTC. Protein: CASSPRGGGWDGGYTF.

The J gene is TRBJ1-1, the V gene TRBV10-1; D is ambiguous. The CDR3 runs 14 residues. Per germline, CDR1 WNHNN and CDR2 SYGVQD (reference sequence). V was pared by 4 bases and J by 3 bases, with 12 bases between. CDR3 in amino acids: CASSATQKDTEAFF. In DNA, the CDR3 is TGCGCCAGCAGTGCGACCCAGAAGGACACTGAAGCTTTCTTT.

The chain has TRBV15 and TRBJ1-1; D is unresolved. This CDR3 region has 17 residues. The germline V gene has CDR1 LNHNV and CDR2 YYDKDF (reference sequence). V lost 0 bases, J lost 1 base, and 15 bases lay in between. CDR3 DNA: TGTGCCACCAGCAGAGATCGCACCTCGGGTGCGAACACTGAAGCTTTCTTT. It yields the protein CATSRDRTSGANTEAFF.

This rearrangement joins TRBV6-1 to TRBJ2-7; perhaps D is TRBD1 or TRBD2 (5 bases each). Looked up from germline, CDR1 is MNHNS and CDR2 is SASEGT. This CDR3 spans 13 amino acids. The V and J ends lost 2 bases and 7 bases respectively, with 12 bases between them. The CDR3 DNA reads as TGTGCCAGCAGTGAAAGGTGGGGGAATGAGCAGTACTTC. Residues: CASSERWGNEQYF.

The V gene is TRBV6-5, the J gene TRBJ1-2; TRBD1 matches 11 bases. The CDR3 runs to 15 residues. With 5 bases clipped from V and 4 bases from J, the junction kept 6 bases outside the gene matches. Germline V gene sequence: CDR1 MNHEY, CDR2 SVGAGI. The DNA for the CDR3 is TGTGCCAGCAGTACCGGGACAGGGGGGACCTATGGCTACACCTTC. Amino acid sequence: CASSTGTGGTYGYTF.

This chain links TRBV9 with TRBJ1-2, with TRBD1 as a possible D gene (6 bases). Germline CDR1 and CDR2: SGDLS and YYNGEE. This CDR3 spans 14 amino acids. The germline V and J ends were trimmed by 1 base and 3 bases, with 10 bases remaining between them. The CDR3 DNA reads TGTGCCAGCAGCGTAAAGGACAGCCACTATGGCTACACCTTC. This codes for CASSVKDSHYGYTF.

The chain has TRBV5-1 and TRBJ2-1; D gene ambiguous. CDR3 length: 15 residues. CDR1 and CDR2 (germline): SGHRS, YFSETQ. The V and J ends lost 0 bases and 1 base respectively, with 8 bases between them. The CDR3 protein is CASSLGSDSYNEQFF. The CDR3 DNA sequence: TGCGCCAGCAGCTTGGGCTCGGATTCCTACAATGAGCAGTTCTTC. Full variable domain (remainder filled in from reference TRBV5-1 and TRBJ2-1): KAGVTQTPRYLIKTRGQQVTLSCSPISGHRSVSWYQQTPGQGLQFLFEYFSETQRNKGNFPGRFSGRQFSNSRSEMNVSTLELGDSALYLCASSLGSDSYNEQFFGPGTRLTVL.

The V call is TRBV12-3 or TRBV12-4, the J call TRBJ1-2, with D possibly being TRBD1 (6 bases). The CDR3 spans 13 residues. Trimming stripped 6 bases from V and 0 bases from J, with 8 bases between. CDR3 region: CASRQGANYGYTF. Written as DNA, the CDR3 is TGTGCCAGCAGACAGGGAGCTAACTATGGCTACACCTTC.